The present T cell receptor (beta chain) was sequenced within a study of Ad26.COV2.S vaccination and SARS-CoV-2 variants. General study points: People given the vaccine had a wider spike-specific TCR breadth than placebo recipients did.

To note about this clone: The antigen remains undetermined.

The assay was immunoSEQ multiplex PCR, and TCRdb's table has in-frame clones only and misses some. The sample lists about 680,000 clones; roughly 90% were seen once. As to treatment: around 19 received Ad26.COV2.S at low or high dose, single or two shots; about five received placebo; per-sample allocation not given. After the first vaccine or placebo injection, samples were drawn on day 63. This CDR3 has 15 residues. V gave up 5 bases and J gave up 6 bases, with 18 bases separating them. Looked up from germline, CDR1 is SGHRS and CDR2 is YFSETQ. The starting material was peripheral blood, obtained in a trial of Ad26.COV2.S vaccine versus placebo. The chain recombines TRBV5-1 with TRBJ2-1; D is unclear. The receptor comes from a person between 18 and 59 years old who received the Ad26.COV2.S COVID-19 vaccine or a placebo. The CDR3 reads CASSIWSGDPNEQFF. Here the CDR3 DNA reads TGCGCCAGCAGTATTTGGTCAGGAGACCCCAATGAGCAGTTCTTC.